This TCR beta chain was captured in a study of Graves' ophthalmopathy and Graves' hyperthyroidism. The study excluded patients with other autoimmune diseases, uncontrolled infections, pregnancy or lactation. The evidence that diagnosis relied on was clinical symptoms, serum thyroxine, TRAb, thyroid ultrasound and orbital computed tomography. This clonotype was counted between two and nine times. As yet, its antigen is unknown. TCR beta CDR3 amplification used RNA transcripts. The first-round RT-PCR employed HTBI primers together with the Qiagen OneStep RT-PCR kit. A multiplex PCR was then performed as the second round. MiXCR, applied by TCRdb to the multiplex PCR reads, yields one record per CDR3 protein. The top ten clones hold about 4.6% of a sample with around 520,000 distinct CDR3 sequences, roughly 40% of them seen once. This CDR3 comprises 14 residues. Trimming shortened V by 4 bases and J by 5 bases, and 15 bases separated the two germline ends. Germline V gene sequence: CDR1 SGHRS, CDR2 YFSETQ.

Findings of the study overall: Both an approximately 68% sensitivity and a 72.22% specificity characterized the model's predictions of ophthalmopathy progression. Blood repertoires reportedly contained most expanded thyroid clonotypes above 0.001 frequency.

This TCR came from an adult man with Graves' hyperthyroidism. Sequenced input: peripheral blood or thyroid tissue (not recorded which). The chain couples TRBV5-1 to TRBJ1-1, with D maybe TRBD1 (5 bases). The DNA of the CDR3 is TGCGCCAGCAGCCCGGCCGGCAGGGCTACTGAAGCTTTCTTT. Translation gives CASSPAGRATEAFF.